Following are 20 T cell receptor beta chains from one sample sequenced in a study of T-cell reconstitution after alpha-beta-depleted transplantation in children. Preparation of the TCRbeta library was carried out with unique molecular identifiers. A single record per CDR3 protein comes from TCRdb applying MiXCR to the PCR reads. The profile shows hundreds of thousands of distinct CDR3 sequences, less than 15% of them singletons. The sequencing used PBMCs, collected from the stem cell graft. All receptors come from a human donor who donated a stem cell graft to a child with Fanconi anemia.

The gene calls are TRBV10-1 and TRBJ1-1; no firm D call. CDR3 length: 13 amino acids. The V end lost 0 bases, the J end lost 9 bases, and 11 bases lay between the germline ends. In germline, CDR1 is WNHNN, CDR2 SYGVQD (reference sequence). CDR3 nucleotides: TGCGCCAGCAGTGAGTCGGCCAGAGGCAAAGCTTTCTTT. Translation: CASSESARGKAFF.

There are a few counts of this clonotype. This sequence joins TRBV20-1 and TRBJ2-5; 7 positions agree with TRBD1. J was trimmed by 0 bases and V by 6 bases; bases with no gene match: 10. The V gene's germline CDR1 is DFQATT and CDR2 SNEGSKA (reference sequence). The CDR3 covers 15 residues. The CDR3 DNA reads as TGCAGTGCCCCCCCCGGACAGGCGTACCAAGAGACCCAGTACTTC. It translates to CSAPPGQAYQETQYF.

This clonotype occurred many times. V gene TRBV2 combines with J gene TRBJ1-5; perhaps TRBD1 as D (5 bases). The CDR3 length is 14 residues. Germline V gene lookup returns CDR1 SNHLY and CDR2 FYNNEI. Trimming stripped 3 bases from V and 2 bases from J, with 8 bases between. The CDR3 reads CASSEQGRNQPQHF. The DNA of the CDR3 is TGTGCCAGCAGTGAGCAGGGTCGCAATCAGCCCCAGCATTTT.

Only a few counts were recorded for this clonotype. The genes are TRBV5-1 and TRBJ2-3, with 11 positions matching TRBD2. This CDR3 is built from 14 residues. Looked up from germline, CDR1 is SGHRS and CDR2 is YFSETQ. The V segment lost 6 bases and the J segment 3 bases; nucleotides outside the gene matches: 3. CDR3 sequence reads: CASTTSGGTDTQYF. The CDR3 DNA is TGCGCCAGCACTACTAGCGGGGGAACAGATACGCAGTATTTT.

This clonotype was seen at least ten times. The chain joins TRBV4-3 to TRBJ1-1; D unclear. V was trimmed by 0 bases and J by 5 bases, leaving 16 bases between them. CDR1 LGHNA and CDR2 YSLEER come from the germline V gene. The CDR3 spans 16 residues. In DNA, the CDR3 is TGCGCCAGCAGCCAAGATTCGCTCCCCGGCGGGACTGAAGCTTTCTTT. It encodes CASSQDSLPGGTEAFF.

The chain recombines TRBV13 with TRBJ1-5; 7 bases map to TRBD1. The CDR3 is made up of 17 amino acids. After removal of 5 bases from V and 0 bases from J, the junction contained 10 bases not matched to a gene. The V gene's germline CDR1 is PRHDT and CDR2 FYEKMQ (reference sequence). This chain's CDR3 is CASSQSTGSGSNQPQHF. CDR3 in DNA: TGTGCCAGCAGCCAATCGACAGGGAGCGGTAGCAATCAGCCCCAGCATTTT.

V is TRBV20-1 and J is TRBJ1-1, with D unresolved. Germline CDR1 is DFQATT and CDR2 is SNEGSKA (reference sequence). Trimming cost V 6 bases and J 0 bases, with 11 bases left between them. There are 13 residues in the CDR3. The CDR3 sequence is CSAVPSMNTEAFF. The DNA of the CDR3 is TGCAGTGCGGTACCCTCGATGAACACTGAAGCTTTCTTT.

This clonotype was seen repeatedly, ten times or more. The chain combines TRBV5-1 with TRBJ2-1; TRBD2 is a possible D gene (5 bases). The CDR3 loop spans 15 amino acids. Looked up from germline, CDR1 is SGHRS and CDR2 is YFSETQ. V was cut by 4 bases and J by 8 bases, with 19 bases left in between. CDR3 DNA: TGCGCCAGCAGCAAGACACCTTCGGGGATTGATGAGCAGTTCTTC. Its translation: CASSKTPSGIDEQFF.

This clonotype was seen a few times. J is TRBJ2-7 and V is TRBV15, with 9 bases lining up with TRBD1. The V and J ends lost 5 bases and 5 bases, in that order; junction bases with no gene match: 1. The germline gives CDR1 LNHNV, CDR2 YYDKDF (reference sequence). There are 12 residues in the CDR3. CDR3 DNA: TGTGCCACCAGCGGACAGGGGAACGAGCAGTACTTC. Translating gives CATSGQGNEQYF.

The chain is built from TRBV28 and TRBJ2-7; 8 bases are shared with TRBD1. The CDR3 runs to 16 residues. Germline assignment: CDR1 MDHEN and CDR2 SYDVKM. The J segment lost 7 bases and the V segment lost 6 bases, leaving 17 bases of the junction unmatched. Here the CDR3 reads CASRVTGAGGWGEQYF. CDR3 DNA: TGTGCCAGCAGGGTCACAGGGGCAGGGGGCTGGGGGGAGCAGTACTTC.

The J gene is TRBJ1-5, the V gene TRBV18, with no clear D. The germline V gene encodes CDR1 KGHSH and CDR2 LQKENI. This CDR3 is built from 16 residues. Trimming shortened V by 0 bases and J by 5 bases, and 14 bases separated the two germline ends. The CDR3 sequence: CASSPPGPAGYQPQHF. CDR3 coding DNA: TGTGCCAGCTCACCACCGGGCCCCGCCGGCTATCAGCCCCAGCATTTT.

The sample holds a few counts of this clonotype. The chain has TRBV5-8 and TRBJ2-7, with D possibly being TRBD1 (6 bases). The CDR3 spans 14 residues. Germline V gene sequence: CDR1 SGHTS, CDR2 YDEGEE. Trimming cost V 4 bases and J 6 bases, with 17 bases left between them. CDR3 DNA: TGTGCCAGCAGCATCCTCAGGGGCTCCGTCGAGCAGTACGTC. It encodes CASSILRGSVEQYV.

DNA of the CDR3: TGTGCCAGCAGTAACAGGCCCTCCTATAATTCACCCCTCCACTTT. Protein sequence: CASSNRPSYNSPLHF. This chain connects TRBV2 to TRBJ1-6; weak D call: TRBD1 (5 bases). Germline CDR1 and CDR2: SNHLY and FYNNEI. There are 15 residues in the CDR3. V was clipped by 5 bases and J by 0 bases, with 8 bases between them.

CDR3 sequence reads: CSAQPGAGGNEKLFF. For the CDR3, the DNA is TGCAGTGCTCAGCCAGGGGCGGGGGGGAATGAAAAACTGTTTTTT. V is TRBV20-1 and J is TRBJ1-4; TRBD1 might be the D (6 bases). This CDR3 is built from 15 residues. The V gene lost 5 bases and the J gene lost 5 bases, with 18 bases spanning the gap. Germline CDR1 reads DFQATT; CDR2 reads SNEGSKA (reference sequence).

This clonotype was found many times. The V call is TRBV20-1, the J call TRBJ2-1, with D unclear. V was pared by 4 bases and J by 0 bases, with 7 bases between. This CDR3 region has 13 residues. Per the germline V gene, CDR1 is DFQATT and CDR2 is SNEGSKA (reference sequence). CDR3 loop: CSATGYSYNEQFF. The CDR3, as DNA: TGCAGTGCTACAGGCTACTCCTACAATGAGCAGTTCTTC.

This chain connects TRBV25-1 to TRBJ2-1; 7 bases are a match to TRBD2. In germline, CDR1 is MGHDK, CDR2 SYGVNS. CDR3 length equals 16 residues. After removal of 3 bases from V and 2 bases from J, the junction contained 7 bases not matched to a gene. As DNA, the CDR3 is TGTGCCAGCAGTGACATGGGGGGGTTACCCTACAATGAGCAGTTCTTC. Its translation: CASSDMGGLPYNEQFF.

This clonotype turned up a few times. The chain recombines TRBV4-2 with TRBJ2-3; 11 positions agree with TRBD2. The trim removed 0 bases at V and 2 bases at J, leaving 13 bases unmatched. This CDR3 contains 20 residues. The germline CDR1 and CDR2 sequences are LGHNA and YNFKEQ. The CDR3: CASSQELGTSGRIATDTQYF. The CDR3, as DNA: TGTGCCAGCAGCCAAGAACTAGGGACTAGCGGCCGGATCGCCACAGATACGCAGTATTTT.

In this sample, this clonotype turned up a few times. V usage is TRBV5-1 and J usage is TRBJ2-1, with TRBD2 matching 8 bases. V shed 4 bases and J 4 bases; nucleotides not matched to a gene: 4. The CDR3 sequence is 14 residues long. Germline V gene sequence: CDR1 SGHRS, CDR2 YFSETQ. The CDR3 protein is CASSGSGTYNEQFF. CDR3 DNA: TGCGCCAGCAGCGGTAGCGGGACTTACAATGAGCAGTTCTTC.

The chain uses TRBV5-1 and TRBJ2-5; no firm D call. Germline lookup yields CDR1 SGHRS and CDR2 YFSETQ. The CDR3 is 14 residues long. Trimming took 4 bases from V and 0 from J, leaving 10 bases between them. The CDR3 nucleotides read TGCGCCAGCAGCATACAGCCAGACCAAGAGACCCAGTACTTC. It translates to CASSIQPDQETQYF.

This clonotype was picked up many times. The chain couples TRBV9 to TRBJ1-1; D remains unclear. Germline V gene lookup returns CDR1 SGDLS and CDR2 YYNGEE. The CDR3 spans 14 residues. The V end was cut by 0 bases, the J end by 0 bases, with 6 bases between. CDR3 nucleotide sequence: TGTGCCAGCAGCGTAGCTGGGGTGAACACTGAAGCTTTCTTT. It codes for CASSVAGVNTEAFF.